This T cell receptor (beta chain) was identified during a study of shared clonotypes between healthy human individuals. The overall study: The donor group consisted of a couple of women and three men, aged 18 to 49.

Produced via immunoSEQ multiplex PCR; TCRdb's table is partial and in-frame only. The sample shows around 500,000 clones, around 79% of them seen only once. This clone was counted once. Its antigen is as yet unknown. At the DNA level, this CDR3 is encoded by other sequences in the same sample as well. Study-level findings and limits: Sampling covered nothing but blood. Tissue TCR repertoires likely differ from those found in blood.

Free of recent acute infections or vaccinations, the donors were healthy HIV-negative adults. The study drew all its donors from Caucasian adults living in Nashville, Tennessee. Between the trimmed V and J ends, which lost 0 bases and 0 bases, there was a span of 5 bases. The CDR3 has 14 residues. Germline CDR1 and CDR2: SGDLS and YYNGEE. Sequencing used PBMCs. The chain recombines TRBV9 with TRBJ2-3; D uncertain. The clonotype comes from a woman between 35 and 50 years old in good health. Some clones in this sample may be carry-over from other donors' samples. The CDR3 sequence is CASSVEGSTDTQYF. The CDR3 DNA follows: TGTGCCAGCAGCGTAGAAGGTAGCACAGATACGCAGTATTTT.